This TCR beta chain appears in the sequencing data of a study of shared clonotypes between healthy human individuals. Study-wide results and caveats: Memory subsets generally showed lower estimated richness than naive subsets.

Sequenced by immunoSEQ multiplex PCR; TCRdb stores in-frame clones only, minus some. The sample lists some 2,000,000 clones, around 95% occurring once. About this clone: Its antigen remains unidentified.

Germline V gene lookup returns CDR1 SGDLS and CDR2 YYNGEE. V gave up 2 bases and J gave up 5 bases, with 7 bases separating them. The CDR3 runs to 12 residues. The sample taken for sequencing was naive CD4+ T cells sorted from blood. Subset meaning: CD45RA+ positively selected. This clonotype was sampled from a young man in good health. The rearrangement joins TRBV9 to TRBJ1-2; a possible D gene is TRBD1 (6 bases). The CDR3 spells CASSVQGYGYTF. The CDR3 DNA sequence: TGTGCCAGCAGCGTTCAGGGGTATGGCTACACCTTC. Looking up the rest from reference TRBV9 and TRBJ1-2 gives the full variable domain: DSGVTQTPKHLITATGQRVTLRCSPRSGDLSVYWYQQSLDQGLQFLIQYYNGEERAKGNILERFSAQQFPDLHSELNLSSLELGDSALYFCASSVQGYGYTFGSGTRLTVV.